These T cell receptor beta chains were read from a single sample in a study of shared clonotypes between healthy human individuals. Using immunoSEQ multiplex PCR, the repertoire was profiled, and TCRdb retains in-frame clones only, with some absent. This table has around 1.1 million clones, about 80% appearing once. Sequenced sample: memory CD4+ T cells from PBMCs. The receptors derive from a man aged 18-30 years in good health. Some clones in this sample may be carry-over from other donors' samples. CDR3s include the opening cysteine and the closing phenylalanine or tryptophan. D genes are given only for firm matches. Size tells how often a clone was seen (once, few, many) or the class of an expanded clone, and some rows leave it out.

cdr3_nt,cdr3_aa,v_call,j_call,clone_size,d_call
TGTGCCAGCTCAACCAGCCGGCGGGAGGGACAAGAGACCCAGTACTTC,CASSTSRREGQETQYF,TRBV18,TRBJ2-5,few,TRBD2
TGCGCCAGCAGCTTTTCGACTAGCGGAGCCTACGAGCAGTACTTC,CASSFSTSGAYEQYF,TRBV5-1,TRBJ2-7,.,TRBD2
TGTGCCAGCAGTGGGTTTCCCGGGAATGAGCAGTTCTTC,CASSGFPGNEQFF,TRBV28,TRBJ2-1,.,.
TGTGCCATCAGAAGGGACAGGGGGCGAAGTGAAGCTTTCTTT,CAIRRDRGRSEAFF,TRBV10-3,TRBJ1-1,.,TRBD1
TGCAGCGCCTCGTCGGCCAATCAGCCCCAGCATTTT,CSASSANQPQHF,TRBV29-1,TRBJ1-5,many,.
TGCAGCGTGGCGGGACAGGCGAACACTGAAGCTTTCTTT,CSVAGQANTEAFF,TRBV29-1,TRBJ1-1,.,TRBD1
TGTGCCATCAGCTTATCAGGGGGAGAAGATGAAGCTTTCTTT,CAISLSGGEDEAFF,TRBV10-3,TRBJ1-1,.,TRBD1
TGTGCCAGCAGTGAATTGTCACATTGGGATTCCGGGGAGCTGTTTTTT,CASSELSHWDSGELFF,TRBV25-1,TRBJ2-2,once,.
TGTGCCAGCAGAGGACAGGGCGACTATGGCTACACCTTC,CASRGQGDYGYTF,TRBV2,TRBJ1-2,.,TRBD1
TGTGCCAGCAGCCGAAGCGGACTAGCGGGGAGGGGGGATACGCAGTATTTT,CASSRSGLAGRGDTQYF,TRBV11-2,TRBJ2-3,few,TRBD2
TGCGCCAGCAGCTTGCTCGGCGCGGGACAGGGAGGCCACGAGCAGTACTTC,CASSLLGAGQGGHEQYF,TRBV5-1,TRBJ2-7,.,TRBD1
TGTGCCAGCAGCTTGCCCGGGACAGCCCAGAACACTGAAGCTTTCTTT,CASSLPGTAQNTEAFF,TRBV5-5,TRBJ1-1,.,TRBD1
TGTGCCAGCAGCTTACGAGTTAGGGTCGCAGATACGCAGTATTTT,CASSLRVRVADTQYF,TRBV11-2,TRBJ2-3,.,.
TGTGCCAGCAGCTTACGGAACCTCGGATGGGATGAGCAGTTCTTC,CASSLRNLGWDEQFF,TRBV13,TRBJ2-1,.,.
TGTGCCAGCTCAGATACAGGGGGCTGGGCTCAGCCCCAGCATTTT,CASSDTGGWAQPQHF,TRBV18,TRBJ1-5,.,TRBD1
TGTGCCAGCAGTGAACGGGGGAACACTGAAGCTTTCTTT,CASSERGNTEAFF,TRBV6-1,TRBJ1-1,few,.
TGTGCCAGCAGCGAGACAGGGGGCAACTATGGCTACGCCTTC,CASSETGGNYGYAF,TRBV9,TRBJ1-2,once,TRBD1
.,CASSTSGLAGGRETQYF,TRBV28,TRBJ2-5,.,.
TGCAGCGTTGAATTAGGACTAGCGGGAGAGACCCAGTACTTC,CSVELGLAGETQYF,TRBV29-1,TRBJ2-5,few,TRBD2
TGTGCCAGCAGCTTCGAACAGGGAGGAACCGGGGAGCTGTTTTTT,CASSFEQGGTGELFF,TRBV11-3,TRBJ2-2,.,.
TGTGCCAGCACCCGGTCGGACAGGCCCTCTGGGGCCAACGTCCTGACTTTC,CASTRSDRPSGANVLTF,TRBV28,TRBJ2-6,.,TRBD1
TGTGCCAGCAGCTTTAGGGGACAGGGAGAGTACTTC,CASSFRGQGEYF,TRBV5-6,TRBJ2-7,.,TRBD1
TGCGCCAGCAGGGAAAATTTGGAGCGGCGGAATGAGCAGTTCTTC,CASRENLERRNEQFF,TRBV5-1,TRBJ2-1,.,.